One sample yielded the 29 T cell receptor beta chains listed below, sequenced in a study of regulatory T cells in long-lasting Graves disease. The time point is: newly diagnosed GD, antithyroid drugs for less than 3 months. Following extraction of RNA from PBMCs, that RNA was used to make the TCR library. Combining iRepertoire HTBI primers with Arm-PCR of CDR3 regions, the authors built TCR beta libraries. TCRdb processed the multiplex PCR reads anew with MiXCR; each CDR3 protein has one entry. The sample holds fewer than 650,000 distinct CDR3 sequences, around 15% seen once. The same data also contributed to another study, on T cells in Graves' hyperthyroidism and ophthalmopathy.

Specimen: peripheral blood mononuclear cells (PBMCs), collected at new diagnosis, from a patient treated with antithyroid drugs. These receptors were obtained from a young man with Graves disease.

About this clonotype itself: A junction boundary mismatches the germline segment, possibly from a read error. The chain employs TRBV10-3 and TRBJ2-3; 12 positions agree with TRBD2. This CDR3 spans 13 amino acids. Germline lookup yields CDR1 ENHRY and CDR2 SYGVKD. CDR3 residues: CAIGLAGTDTRYF. CDR3 DNA: TGTGCCATCGGACTAGCGGGAACAGATACGCGGTATTTT.

Ten or more counts support this clonotype. The gene calls are TRBV29-1 and TRBJ1-5, with 7 bases lining up with TRBD1. Germline lookup yields CDR1 SQVTM and CDR2 ANQGSEA. The CDR3 loop spans 14 amino acids. V shed 6 bases and J 6 bases; nucleotides not matched to a gene: 11. The CDR3 DNA is TGCAGCGTCGGAACAGGGGCCTACGGTCAGCCCCAGCATTTT. This codes for CSVGTGAYGQPQHF. The variable domain in full, with the rest retrieved from reference TRBV29-1 and TRBJ1-5, is SAVISQKPSRDICQRGTSLTIQCQVDSQVTMMFWYRQQPGQSLTLIATANQGSEATYESGFVIDKFPISRPNLTFSTLTVSNMSPEDSSIYLCSVGTGAYGQPQHFGDGTRLSIL.

The rearrangement joins TRBV2 to TRBJ2-4, with D perhaps TRBD1 or TRBD2 (6 bases each). Trimming cost V 4 bases and J 5 bases, with 12 bases left between them. Germline values: CDR1 SNHLY, CDR2 FYNNEI. The CDR3 totals 14 residues. In nucleotides, the CDR3 is TGTGCCAGCAGTGTAGTGGGGGGCGAAAACATTCAGTACTTC. It codes for CASSVVGGENIQYF.

This chain connects TRBV9 to TRBJ1-1; the D is unclear. Germline lookup yields CDR1 SGDLS and CDR2 YYNGEE. The CDR3 totals 14 residues. V was pared by 4 bases and J by 0 bases, with 10 bases between. The CDR3 is CASSPFTMNTEAFF. CDR3 coding DNA: TGTGCCAGCAGCCCCTTCACGATGAACACTGAAGCTTTCTTT.

CDR3 in DNA: TGTGCCAGCAGCTTTCTCGGGGTGGTTGTGGACACTGAAGCTTTCTTT. Translating gives CASSFLGVVVDTEAFF. The V gene is TRBV5-5, the J gene TRBJ1-1; D is unclear. This CDR3 has 16 amino acids. V lost 2 bases to trimming and J lost 3 bases, with 17 bases between them. Per germline, CDR1 SGHKS and CDR2 YYEKEE (reference sequence).

The rearrangement uses TRBV28 and TRBJ1-1; weak D call: TRBD1 (5 bases). Germline-derived CDR1 and CDR2 are MDHEN and SYDVKM. The germline V and J ends were trimmed by 5 bases and 0 bases, with 19 bases remaining between them. CDR3 length equals 17 residues. Here the CDR3 DNA reads TGTGCCAGCAGTGAATTGGCAGGGCACATCCTGAACACTGAAGCTTTCTTT. Translated: CASSELAGHILNTEAFF.

This clonotype was counted ten times or more. The chain recombines TRBV30 with TRBJ2-7; TRBD2 aligns across 13 bases. Germline assignment: CDR1 GTSNPN and CDR2 SVGIG (reference sequence). The CDR3 totals 17 residues. With V trimmed by 2 bases and J by 2 bases, 9 bases remained unmatched. CDR3 nucleotides: TGTGCCTGGAGTTCAGTGACTAGCGGGAGGACCCCCTACGAGCAGTACTTC. Translated, it gives CAWSSVTSGRTPYEQYF.

A few counts support this clonotype. CDR3 DNA sequence: TGTGCCAGCAGTCCCCGACAGGGGCAGGCTCTAGCGGGTGGAGCCTACAATGAGCAGTTCTTC. Protein: CASSPRQGQALAGGAYNEQFF. The chain combines TRBV28 with TRBJ2-1; TRBD1 or TRBD2 may be the D gene (8 bases each). CDR3 length: 21 residues. V lost 5 bases, J lost 2 bases, and 31 bases lay in between. Germline V gene data show CDR1 as MDHEN and CDR2 as SYDVKM.

The chain has TRBV18 and TRBJ2-1; 7 nucleotides agree with TRBD1. From germline, CDR1 is KGHSH and CDR2 LQKENI. The CDR3 contains 15 residues. With V trimmed by 4 bases and J by 8 bases, 11 bases remained unmatched. Written as DNA, the CDR3 is TGTGCCAGCTCACGAACGGTACAGGGGTCTGATGAGCAGTTCTTC. Protein sequence: CASSRTVQGSDEQFF.

There are a few counts of this clonotype. This chain joins TRBV4-1 and TRBJ2-5, with D perhaps matching TRBD1 (5 bases). CDR3 length equals 14 residues. V was clipped by 4 bases and J by 4 bases, with 13 bases between them. The germline gives CDR1 MGHRA, CDR2 YSYEKL. CDR3 residues: CASSPRAAGETQYF. CDR3 nucleotides: TGCGCCAGCAGCCCCAGGGCAGCCGGAGAGACCCAGTACTTC.

The chain joins TRBV30 to TRBJ1-3; weak D call: TRBD1 (6 bases). The V end was cut by 6 bases, the J end by 8 bases, with 20 bases between. CDR3 size: 14 residues. Germline V gene sequence: CDR1 GTSNPN, CDR2 SVGIG (reference sequence). The CDR3 loop reads CACPGQGRRDTIYF. DNA of the CDR3: TGTGCCTGCCCTGGGCAGGGGAGGAGGGACACCATATATTTT.

The chain is built from TRBV6-2 or TRBV6-3 and TRBJ1-2; D may be TRBD1 (5 bases). This CDR3 comprises 13 residues. CDR1 MNHEY and CDR2 SVGEGT come from the germline V gene. V was trimmed by 0 bases and J by 8 bases, leaving 10 bases between them. CDR3 region: CASSYSQGAGYTF. CDR3 DNA: TGTGCCAGCAGTTACTCTCAGGGTGCAGGCTACACCTTC.

The gene calls are TRBV11-2 and TRBJ2-1; 7 nucleotides agree with TRBD2. With V trimmed by 1 base and J by 7 bases, 4 bases remained unmatched. This CDR3 has 14 residues. CDR1 and CDR2 (germline): SGHAT, FQNNGV. In DNA, the CDR3 is TGTGCCAGCAGCTTAGGTCTAGCGGAAAATGAGCAGTTCTTC. The encoded protein is CASSLGLAENEQFF.

At least ten counts were recorded for this clonotype. This sequence joins TRBV28 and TRBJ2-2, with 9 nucleotides matching TRBD2. The CDR3 length is 15 residues. The germline V gene has CDR1 MDHEN and CDR2 SYDVKM. Trimming cost V 7 bases and J 4 bases; bases outside gene matches: 7. The CDR3 loop is CASTLAGEVTGELFF. The CDR3 DNA follows: TGTGCCAGCACCTTAGCGGGAGAAGTCACCGGGGAGCTGTTTTTT.

This clonotype showed up just a few times. The CDR3: CASSLAGPTYEQYF. The CDR3 nucleotides read TGTGCCAGCAGTCTAGCGGGACCGACCTACGAGCAGTACTTC. J is TRBJ2-7 and V is TRBV6-1; 9 bases align to TRBD2. The V gene end was trimmed by 5 bases and the J gene end by 2 bases; junction bases not matched to a gene: 4. In germline, CDR1 is MNHNS, CDR2 SASEGT. The CDR3 has 14 residues.

This clonotype has a count of ten or more. The genes are TRBV28 and TRBJ2-7, with TRBD2 identical over 9 bases. The CDR3 has 14 residues. V lost 8 bases to trimming and J lost 7 bases; unmatched junction nucleotides: 12. Germline CDR1 and CDR2: MDHEN and SYDVKM. The DNA of the CDR3 is TGTGCCAGCGGGCTGGGTAGCGGGAGTCGTGAGCAGTACTTC. The encoded protein is CASGLGSGSREQYF.

The chain employs TRBV2 and TRBJ1-5; TRBD1 matches at 7 bases. The ends lost 6 bases at V and 7 bases at J; junction bases unmatched: 9. CDR3 length equals 14 residues. CDR1 SNHLY and CDR2 FYNNEI come from the germline V gene. In nucleotides, the CDR3 is TGTGCCAGCAGCGGAGACAGGGCATGGCAGCCCCAGCATTTT. Translating gives CASSGDRAWQPQHF.

J is TRBJ2-3 and V is TRBV20-1, with 9 bases that match TRBD2. CDR1 is DFQATT, CDR2 SNEGSKA, per germline (reference sequence). Trimming removed 0 bases from V and 5 bases from J; junction bases left unmatched: 6. CDR3 length equals 15 residues. For the CDR3, the DNA is TGCAGTGCTAGAGATAGGGTAGCGGGAGTAGATACGCAGTATTTT. Amino acids: CSARDRVAGVDTQYF.

The chain is built from TRBV30 and TRBJ2-5, with TRBD1 matching 7 bases. With V trimmed by 5 bases and J by 2 bases, 11 bases remained unmatched. The CDR3 totals 15 residues. Germline V gene data show CDR1 as GTSNPN and CDR2 as SVGIG (reference sequence). CDR3 region: CAWAVAGTEQETQYF. For the CDR3, the DNA is TGTGCCTGGGCCGTTGCCGGGACAGAGCAAGAGACCCAGTACTTC.

The chain is built from TRBV5-8 and TRBJ2-2, with 7 bases identical to TRBD2. CDR1 is SGHTS, CDR2 YDEGEE, per germline. The CDR3 is 14 residues long. Losses at the gene ends were 8 bases for V and 2 bases for J; bases not matched to a gene: 6. This chain's CDR3 is CASRGGVNTGELFF. In DNA, the CDR3 is TGTGCCAGTCGCGGGGGAGTTAACACCGGGGAGCTGTTTTTT. The whole variable domain, filled in from reference TRBV5-8 and TRBJ2-2, reads EAGVTQSPTHLIKTRGQQATLRCSPISGHTSVYWYQQALGLGLQFLLWYDEGEERNRGNFPPRFSGRQFPNYSSELNVNALELEDSALYLCASRGGVNTGELFFGEGSRLTVL.

The chain combines TRBV28 with TRBJ2-5; D call uncertain. The germline CDR1 and CDR2 sequences are MDHEN and SYDVKM. V shed 8 bases and J shed 5 bases, with 12 bases lying between them. This CDR3 has 12 amino acids. The CDR3 spells CASALVRETQYF. For the CDR3, the DNA is TGTGCCAGCGCGCTTGTACGGGAGACCCAGTACTTC.

This clonotype has a count of ten or more. This chain links TRBV12-3 or TRBV12-4 with TRBJ1-5; D might be TRBD1 (5 bases). V was shortened by 8 bases and J by 7 bases, with 18 bases between the two germline ends. The CDR3 has 14 residues. The CDR3 spells CASHGGVTRQPQHF. CDR3 nucleotides: TGTGCCAGCCACGGGGGGGTTACTCGACAGCCCCAGCATTTT.

V gene TRBV2 combines with J gene TRBJ2-6, with TRBD2 identical over 11 bases. The V gene's germline CDR1 is SNHLY and CDR2 FYNNEI. The CDR3 has 20 amino acids. V lost 2 bases to trimming and J lost 4 bases; unmatched junction nucleotides: 13. The CDR3 reads CASSESTSGTMVGGANVLTF. The CDR3 bases are TGTGCCAGCAGTGAATCGACTAGCGGGACTATGGTGGGAGGGGCCAACGTCCTGACTTTC.

This rearrangement joins TRBV12-3 or TRBV12-4 to TRBJ1-3; no clear D gene. The CDR3 is made up of 14 amino acids. V shed 5 bases and J shed 2 bases, with 10 bases lying between them. CDR3 DNA: TGTGCCAGCAGTCCCTTTCGTGCTGGAAACACCATATATTTT. Translating gives CASSPFRAGNTIYF.

The rearrangement links TRBV3-1 to TRBJ2-7; tentative D call: TRBD1 (8 bases). Germline V gene lookup returns CDR1 LGHDT and CDR2 YNNKEL (reference sequence). Deletions cut 8 bases from V and 1 base from J, with 18 bases between. The CDR3 spans 15 residues. CDR3: CASRGAGGSSYEQYF. As DNA, the CDR3 is TGTGCCAGCCGGGGGGCAGGGGGCTCTTCCTACGAGCAGTACTTC.

The chain uses TRBV30 and TRBJ1-5; 8 nucleotides match TRBD1. V trimming: 2 bases; J trimming: 4 bases; junction bases outside the gene matches: 4. The CDR3 has 14 amino acids. Germline CDR1 GTSNPN, CDR2 SVGIG (reference sequence). For the CDR3, the DNA is TGTGCCTGGAGTCCGGGACAGGCGAATCAGCCCCAGCATTTT. This codes for CAWSPGQANQPQHF.

The chain has TRBV13 and TRBJ2-3, with 9 bases identical to TRBD2. The trim removed 5 bases at V and 2 bases at J, leaving 2 bases unmatched. CDR1 is PRHDT and CDR2 is FYEKMQ in the germline V gene (reference sequence). This CDR3 contains 14 residues. The CDR3 reads CASSLAGNTDTQYF. The CDR3 DNA follows: TGTGCCAGCAGCCTAGCGGGAAACACAGATACGCAGTATTTT.

The chain joins TRBV4-1 to TRBJ1-2; D uncertain. Trimming pared 2 bases from V and 0 bases from J, leaving 16 bases between. The V gene's germline CDR1 is MGHRA and CDR2 YSYEKL. This CDR3 has 17 residues. This CDR3 reads CASSQKSVGHTNYGYTF. The CDR3 nucleotides read TGCGCCAGCAGCCAAAAATCGGTGGGCCATACTAACTATGGCTACACCTTC.

This clonotype occurred a few times. The junction and the germline gene differ at one end; a read error may be behind it. V is TRBV28 and J is TRBJ1-2; no reliable D call. CDR3 length: 14 amino acids. Germline V gene sequence: CDR1 MDHEN, CDR2 SYDVKM. This chain's CDR3 is CASGLSRPLYGYTF. The DNA for the CDR3 is TGTGCCAGCGGTTTATCACGGCCACTCTATGGCTACACCTTC.